The entry that follows covers one T cell receptor (beta chain) sequence. This sample is part of a study of blood T cell repertoires in COVID-19. In the study's own analysis: Reference gene primer amplification in the assay estimated nucleated cell counts. The assay was immunoSEQ multiplex PCR, and TCRdb's table has in-frame clones only and misses some. V and J calls and clone size come straight from that table; D and trimming were deduced from the DNA. The sample includes around 200,000 clones, 75% to 85% of them seen just once. The source material was peripheral blood. This TCR derives from a woman in her 30s with COVID-19, enrolled during active disease.

CDR3 residues: CASSSAGAPSYEQYF. The CDR3 DNA is TGTGCCAGCAGTTCAGCGGGGGCGCCCTCCTACGAGCAGTACTTC. The J gene is TRBJ2-7, the V gene TRBV28; TRBD2 matches 8 bases. V gave up 4 bases and J gave up 0 bases; unmatched junction bases: 5. Looked up from germline, CDR1 is MDHEN and CDR2 is SYDVKM. This CDR3 is 15 amino acids long.